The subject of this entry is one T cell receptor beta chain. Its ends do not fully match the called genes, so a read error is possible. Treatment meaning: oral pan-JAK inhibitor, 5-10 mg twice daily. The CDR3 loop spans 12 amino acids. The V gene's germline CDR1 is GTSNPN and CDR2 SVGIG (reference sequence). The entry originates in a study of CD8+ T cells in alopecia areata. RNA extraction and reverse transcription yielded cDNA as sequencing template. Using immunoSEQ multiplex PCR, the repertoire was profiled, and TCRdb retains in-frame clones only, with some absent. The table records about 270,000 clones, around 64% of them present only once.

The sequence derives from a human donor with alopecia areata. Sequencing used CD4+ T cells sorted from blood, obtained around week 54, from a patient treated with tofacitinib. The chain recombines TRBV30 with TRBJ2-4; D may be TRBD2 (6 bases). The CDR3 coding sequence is TGTGCCTGGAGTGTTGGAGGGTGGACACGGCAGTTC. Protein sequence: CAWSVGGWTRQF.